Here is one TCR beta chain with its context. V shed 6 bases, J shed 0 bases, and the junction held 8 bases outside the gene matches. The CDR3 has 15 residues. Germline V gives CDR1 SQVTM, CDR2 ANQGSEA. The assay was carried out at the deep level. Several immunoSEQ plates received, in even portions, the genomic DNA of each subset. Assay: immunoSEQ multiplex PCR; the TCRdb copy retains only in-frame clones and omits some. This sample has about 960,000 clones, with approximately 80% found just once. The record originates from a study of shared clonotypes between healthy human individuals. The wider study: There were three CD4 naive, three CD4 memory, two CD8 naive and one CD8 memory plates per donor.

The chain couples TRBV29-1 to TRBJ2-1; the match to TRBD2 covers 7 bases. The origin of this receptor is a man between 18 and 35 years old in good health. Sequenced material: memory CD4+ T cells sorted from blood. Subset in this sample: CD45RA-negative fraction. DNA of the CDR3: TGCAGCGTGGCTACCGGGACTACCTCCTACAATGAGCAGTTCTTC. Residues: CSVATGTTSYNEQFF.